Each of the 29 T cell receptor beta chains below was sequenced from the same sample in a study of blood T cell repertoires in COVID-19. Produced via immunoSEQ multiplex PCR; TCRdb's table is partial and in-frame only. The repertoire has about 410,000 clones, approximately 90% of them found once; the top ten carry about 1.5%. The sample comprised peripheral blood. All receptors come from a woman aged 30 to 39 with active or convalescent COVID-19.

This chain joins TRBV14 and TRBJ2-5; 9 bases fit TRBD2. The ends lost 5 bases at V and 3 bases at J; junction bases unmatched: 4. The CDR3 runs to 14 residues. The germline gives CDR1 SGHDN, CDR2 FVKESK. The CDR3 coding sequence is TGTGCCAGCAGCGACCTAGCGGGGAAAGAGACCCAGTACTTC. As protein: CASSDLAGKETQYF.

This clone was counted a single time. J is TRBJ2-1 and V is TRBV5-1; the D gene is possibly TRBD2 (7 bases). The CDR3 extends over 13 amino acids. The V end lost 5 bases, the J end lost 6 bases, and 12 bases lay between the germline ends. Germline CDR1 reads SGHRS; CDR2 reads YFSETQ. CDR3 bases: TGCGCCAGCAGGTACAGGGAGGGCAATGAGCAGTTCTTC. Protein: CASRYREGNEQFF.

This chain connects TRBV6-6 to TRBJ1-2, with 11 bases lining up with TRBD1. The germline V gene encodes CDR1 MNHNY and CDR2 SVGAGI (reference sequence). Losses at the gene ends were 5 bases for V and 5 bases for J; bases not matched to a gene: 4. The length of the CDR3 is 14 residues. CDR3 region: CASSPGQGVYGYTF. DNA for the CDR3: TGTGCCAGCAGTCCGGGACAGGGGGTTTATGGCTACACCTTC.

The chain combines TRBV9 with TRBJ2-3; 7 positions agree with TRBD2. Trimming removed 3 bases from V and 6 bases from J; junction bases left unmatched: 10. Germline V gene sequence: CDR1 SGDLS, CDR2 YYNGEE. This CDR3 has 15 residues. The CDR3 protein is CASSGSGAAGDTQYF. CDR3 in DNA: TGTGCCAGCAGCGGAAGCGGAGCAGCGGGGGATACGCAGTATTTT.

This chain joins TRBV9 and TRBJ1-1; 7 bases agree with TRBD1. V lost 4 bases to trimming and J lost 2 bases; unmatched junction nucleotides: 8. The CDR3 length is 15 residues. CDR1 is SGDLS, CDR2 YYNGEE, per germline. The CDR3 reads CASSPHRGLNTEAFF. Here the CDR3 DNA reads TGTGCCAGCAGCCCTCACAGGGGTCTCAACACTGAAGCTTTCTTT.

V usage is TRBV6-1 and J usage is TRBJ1-2; tentative D call: TRBD1 (6 bases). This CDR3 spans 14 amino acids. CDR1 MNHNS and CDR2 SASEGT come from the germline V gene. V lost 1 base and J 8 bases, leaving 14 bases between the germline ends. This CDR3 reads CASSEVTTGLGYTF. The CDR3 DNA reads as TGTGCCAGCAGTGAAGTCACAACAGGGTTAGGCTACACCTTC.

The chain has TRBV28 and TRBJ1-2; TRBD1 aligns across 8 bases. Germline CDR1 MDHEN, CDR2 SYDVKM. The CDR3 runs 16 residues. The junction had 12 bases not matched to a gene; V was cut back by 3 bases and J by 6 bases. The CDR3 sequence: CASSFVAGGASNGYTF. CDR3 sequence (DNA): TGTGCCAGCAGTTTCGTAGCAGGGGGCGCGTCCAATGGCTACACCTTC.

The chain links TRBV2 to TRBJ1-5; the match to TRBD1 covers 11 bases. The CDR3 length is 14 residues. Germline CDR1 reads SNHLY; CDR2 reads FYNNEI. The ends lost 6 bases at V and 6 bases at J; junction bases unmatched: 4. The chain's CDR3 is CASRRGQGGQPQHF. CDR3 DNA sequence: TGTGCCAGCAGAAGGGGACAGGGGGGTCAGCCCCAGCATTTT. The full variable domain, rest sourced from reference TRBV2 and TRBJ1-5, is EPEVTQTPSHQVTQMGQEVILRCVPISNHLYFYWYRQILGQKVEFLVSFYNNEISEKSEIFDDQFSVERPDGSNFTLKIRSTKLEDSAMYFCASRRGQGGQPQHFGDGTRLSIL.

The chain has TRBV19 and TRBJ2-5, with D possibly matching TRBD2 (6 bases). The CDR3 runs to 13 residues. Germline CDR1 is LNHDA and CDR2 is SQIVND (reference sequence). With 3 bases removed from V and 3 bases from J, the gap between germline ends came to 8 bases. The CDR3 DNA is TGTGCCAGTAGTATGGGAGGTGAAGAGACCCAGTACTTC. It is translated as CASSMGGEETQYF.

The chain employs TRBV7-2 and TRBJ1-5; 8 positions agree with TRBD1. CDR1 and CDR2 from the germline V gene are SGHTA and FQGNSA. J gave up 7 bases and V 0 bases, and 5 bases lay outside the gene matches. This CDR3 is built from 15 residues. CDR3 sequence (DNA): TGTGCCAGCAGCTTAGCGACAGGGGCTTGGCAGCCCCAGCATTTT. It translates to CASSLATGAWQPQHF.

The V call is TRBV27, the J call TRBJ2-7; 10 nucleotides align to TRBD2. V gave up 9 bases and J gave up 6 bases; unmatched junction bases: 17. Germline loops: CDR1 MNHEY, CDR2 SMNVEV (reference sequence). The CDR3 totals 16 residues. CDR3 nucleotides: TGTGCCAGTCTCGGTCGGCTAGCGGGAGTCTTGGGCGAGCAGTACTTC. Its protein product is CASLGRLAGVLGEQYF.

CDR3 coding DNA: TGTGCCAGCAGTTCGAAGACTGTACTTTATGGCTACACCTTC. Residues: CASSSKTVLYGYTF. The chain carries TRBV27 and TRBJ1-2, with D uncertain. The CDR3 totals 14 residues. The V and J ends lost 4 bases and 5 bases respectively, with 14 bases between them. Germline V gene lookup returns CDR1 MNHEY and CDR2 SMNVEV (reference sequence).

The chain uses TRBV10-3 and TRBJ2-5; D ambiguous. CDR1 is ENHRY and CDR2 is SYGVKD in the germline V gene. The CDR3 length is 15 residues. Trimming stripped 3 bases from V and 4 bases from J, with 15 bases between. The CDR3 here is CAISERPAPGETQYF. The CDR3 DNA follows: TGTGCCATCAGTGAACGGCCCGCCCCGGGAGAGACCCAGTACTTC.

The chain joins TRBV4-1 to TRBJ2-7; 12 positions match TRBD2. The CDR3 extends over 18 amino acids. CDR1 and CDR2 from the germline V gene are MGHRA and YSYEKL. J was trimmed by 7 bases and V by 0 bases; bases with no gene match: 13. The CDR3 sequence is CASSQDRLAGAMHGEQYF. In nucleotides, the CDR3 is TGCGCCAGCAGCCAAGATAGACTAGCGGGAGCGATGCATGGAGAGCAGTACTTC.

This chain joins TRBV6-5 and TRBJ1-2; TRBD1 might be the D (6 bases). V gave up 3 bases and J gave up 6 bases, with 17 bases separating them. Germline V lookup: CDR1 MNHEY, CDR2 SVGAGI. This CDR3 is 15 amino acids long. The CDR3 loop is CASSYYNGGADGYTF. CDR3 DNA sequence: TGTGCCAGCAGTTATTATAATGGGGGGGCTGATGGCTACACCTTC.

This sequence joins TRBV5-1 and TRBJ1-5; maybe TRBD1 (6 bases). The V and J ends lost 0 bases and 6 bases respectively, with 13 bases between them. CDR1 and CDR2 from the germline V gene are SGHRS and YFSETQ. The CDR3 spans 15 residues. CDR3 in DNA: TGCGCCAGCAGCTTGGCAGGTGGGGGGGCTCAGCCCCAGCATTTT. Amino acid sequence: CASSLAGGGAQPQHF.

This clone has just one count. The CDR3 loop reads CASSSGTGNTEAFF. The CDR3 DNA reads as TGTGCCAGCAGTTCAGGGACAGGCAACACTGAAGCTTTCTTT. V and J are TRBV27 and TRBJ1-1; 8 positions agree with TRBD1. This CDR3 is 14 amino acids long. V was pared by 4 bases and J by 2 bases, with 3 bases of the junction left unmatched. Germline lookup yields CDR1 MNHEY and CDR2 SMNVEV (reference sequence).

V gene TRBV6-6 combines with J gene TRBJ1-1; 9 bases match TRBD1. This CDR3 region has 15 residues. V was pared by 6 bases and J by 3 bases, with 8 bases of the junction left unmatched. Germline CDR1 and CDR2: MNHNY and SVGAGI (reference sequence). This CDR3 reads CASRANRGRDTEAFF. The CDR3 coding sequence is TGTGCCAGCAGAGCCAACAGGGGGCGCGACACTGAAGCTTTCTTT.

The V gene is TRBV19, the J gene TRBJ2-7, with TRBD2 identical over 8 bases. CDR1 and CDR2 (germline): LNHDA, SQIVND (reference sequence). The CDR3 totals 13 residues. Trimming removed 9 bases from V and 2 bases from J; junction bases left unmatched: 6. The CDR3 DNA sequence: TGTGCCAGCACCCGAGCGGGGGCCTACGAGCAGTACTTC. Protein sequence: CASTRAGAYEQYF.

Written as DNA, the CDR3 is TGTGCCAGCAGCCACCCGGGCAGGGGGTACCCTGAAGCTTTCTTT. It codes for CASSHPGRGYPEAFF. V and J are TRBV7-9 and TRBJ1-1; TRBD1 matches at 7 bases. The CDR3 spans 15 residues. V was clipped by 5 bases and J by 6 bases; unmatched bases: 12. CDR1 SEHNR and CDR2 FQNEAQ come from the germline V gene (reference sequence).

The chain is built from TRBV4-1 and TRBJ1-2; D is unresolved. CDR1 is MGHRA and CDR2 is YSYEKL in the germline V gene. Trimming took off 1 base at V and 3 bases at J, with 6 bases between the two ends. The CDR3 spans 13 residues. The CDR3 DNA sequence: TGCGCCAGCAGCCAAGTCGAGTACTATGGCTACACCTTC. Its translation is CASSQVEYYGYTF.

The chain is built from TRBV11-2 and TRBJ2-3; D is perhaps TRBD1 (6 bases). V was pared by 4 bases and J by 3 bases, with 8 bases between. Germline V gene data show CDR1 as SGHAT and CDR2 as FQNNGV. The CDR3 spans 13 residues. The CDR3 loop reads CASSWTATDTQYF. The CDR3 nucleotides read TGTGCCAGCAGCTGGACAGCTACAGATACGCAGTATTTT.

The chain combines TRBV5-8 with TRBJ1-2; no definite D call. The V and J ends lost 1 base and 6 bases respectively, with 10 bases between them. This CDR3 contains 13 residues. Per the germline V gene, CDR1 is SGHTS and CDR2 is YDEGEE. The CDR3 reads CASSLSGLDGYTF. The CDR3 DNA follows: TGTGCCAGCAGCTTGTCCGGGTTGGATGGCTACACCTTC. The full variable domain, with the rest looked up from reference TRBV5-8 and TRBJ1-2, is EAGVTQSPTHLIKTRGQQATLRCSPISGHTSVYWYQQALGLGLQFLLWYDEGEERNRGNFPPRFSGRQFPNYSSELNVNALELEDSALYLCASSLSGLDGYTFGSGTRLTVV.

The rearrangement links TRBV7-4 to TRBJ2-2; perhaps TRBD1 as D (7 bases). V shed 1 base and J shed 5 bases, with 11 bases lying between them. The CDR3 length is 15 residues. CDR1 and CDR2 (germline): SGHVT, SQSDAQ. CDR3 amino acids: CASSLDRGGTGELFF. In DNA, the CDR3 is TGTGCCAGCAGCTTAGACAGGGGAGGTACCGGGGAGCTGTTTTTT.

The chain is built from TRBV19 and TRBJ2-2; 7 bases match TRBD1. CDR3 size: 14 residues. The V and J ends lost 5 bases and 4 bases, in that order; junction bases with no gene match: 4. Per germline, CDR1 LNHDA and CDR2 SQIVND (reference sequence). The DNA for the CDR3 is TGTGCCAGTAGTTCACACAGGGGCACCGGGGAGCTGTTTTTT. Translation: CASSSHRGTGELFF. Complete variable domain (other parts from reference TRBV19 and TRBJ2-2): DGGITQSPKYLFRKEGQNVTLSCEQNLNHDAMYWYRQDPGQGLRLIYYSQIVNDFQKGDIAEGYSVSREKKESFPLTVTSAQKNPTAFYLCASSSHRGTGELFFGEGSRLTVL.

The V call is TRBV5-6, the J call TRBJ1-3; no clear D. CDR1 and CDR2 from the germline V gene are SGHDT and YYEEEE. The V gene lost 4 bases and the J gene lost 8 bases, with 16 bases spanning the gap. The CDR3 runs to 14 residues. The CDR3 region is CASSEDSSPHTIYF. Written as DNA, the CDR3 is TGTGCCAGCAGCGAGGACTCCTCGCCTCACACCATATATTTT. The full variable domain, rest sourced from reference TRBV5-6 and TRBJ1-3, is DAGVTQSPTHLIKTRGQQVTLRCSPKSGHDTVSWYQQALGQGPQFIFQYYEEEERQRGNFPDRFSGHQFPNYSSELNVNALLLGDSALYLCASSEDSSPHTIYFGEGSWLTVV.

The chain recombines TRBV6-1 with TRBJ2-7, with D perhaps matching TRBD1 (6 bases). V was trimmed by 3 bases and J by 6 bases, leaving 6 bases between them. Germline-derived CDR1 and CDR2 are MNHNS and SASEGT. This CDR3 is built from 11 residues. DNA for the CDR3: TGTGCCAGCAGTGAGGGGGCCGAGCAGTACTTC. It yields the protein CASSEGAEQYF.

This chain uses TRBV11-2 with TRBJ1-6; D possibly corresponds to TRBD1 (6 bases). V shed 5 bases and J shed 10 bases, with 15 bases lying between them. The CDR3 has 14 residues. Germline V gene data show CDR1 as SGHAT and CDR2 as FQNNGV. CDR3 residues: CASSPPRGDSPLHF. DNA of the CDR3: TGTGCCAGCAGCCCCCCCAGGGGAGACTCACCCCTCCACTTT.

The chain carries TRBV18 and TRBJ1-2, with D unclear. This CDR3 comprises 13 residues. Trimming removed 3 bases from V and 6 bases from J, with 11 bases in between. The germline CDR1 and CDR2 sequences are KGHSH and LQKENI. As DNA, the CDR3 is TGTGCCAGCTCACCGGAGGGAACCAATGGCTACACCTTC. This sequence encodes CASSPEGTNGYTF. The variable domain in full, completed from reference TRBV18 and TRBJ1-2, reads NAGVMQNPRHLVRRRGQEARLRCSPMKGHSHVYWYRQLPEEGLKFMVYLQKENIIDESGMPKERFSAEFPKEGPSILRIQQVVRGDSAAYFCASSPEGTNGYTFGSGTRLTVV.